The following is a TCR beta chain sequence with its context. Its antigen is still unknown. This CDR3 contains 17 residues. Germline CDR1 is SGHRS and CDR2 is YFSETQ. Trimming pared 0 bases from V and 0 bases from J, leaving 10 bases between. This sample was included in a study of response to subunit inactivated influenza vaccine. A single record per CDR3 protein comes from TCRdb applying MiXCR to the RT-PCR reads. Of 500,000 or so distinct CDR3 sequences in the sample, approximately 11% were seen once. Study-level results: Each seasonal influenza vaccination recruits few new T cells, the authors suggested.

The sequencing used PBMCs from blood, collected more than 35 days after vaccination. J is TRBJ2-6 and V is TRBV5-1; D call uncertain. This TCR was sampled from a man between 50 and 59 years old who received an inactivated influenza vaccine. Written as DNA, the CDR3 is TGCGCCAGCAGCTTGGGTTACACCGACTCTGGGGCCAACGTCCTGACTTTC. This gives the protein CASSLGYTDSGANVLTF.